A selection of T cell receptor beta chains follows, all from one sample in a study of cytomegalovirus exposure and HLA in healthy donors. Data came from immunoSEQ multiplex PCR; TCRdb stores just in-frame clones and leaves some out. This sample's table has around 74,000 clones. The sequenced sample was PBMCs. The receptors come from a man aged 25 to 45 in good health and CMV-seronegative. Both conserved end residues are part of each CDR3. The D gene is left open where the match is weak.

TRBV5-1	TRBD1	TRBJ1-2	CASSLSPDRGQYGYTF	TGCGCCAGCAGCTTGTCTCCGGACAGGGGGCAATATGGCTACACCTTC
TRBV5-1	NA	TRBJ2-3	CASSFQVTDTQYF	TGCGCCAGCAGCTTCCAGGTCACAGATACGCAGTATTTT
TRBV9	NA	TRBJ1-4	CASSDSSGFGEKLFF	TGTGCCAGCAGTGATTCATCAGGGTTCGGAGAAAAACTGTTTTTT
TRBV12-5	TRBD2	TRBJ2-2	CASGLSLAGVTGELFF	TGTGCTAGTGGTTTGTCTCTAGCGGGGGTGACCGGGGAGCTGTTTTTT
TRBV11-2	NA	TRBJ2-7	CASSLVGAQGYEQYF	TGTGCCAGCAGCTTAGTGGGGGCGCAGGGGTACGAGCAGTACTTC
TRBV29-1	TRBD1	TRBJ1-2	CSVDGGQGGGGYTF	TGCAGCGTTGATGGGGGACAGGGAGGAGGAGGCTACACCTTC
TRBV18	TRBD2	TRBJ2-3	CASSGASGGTDTQYF	TGTGCCAGCTCCGGGGCTAGCGGGGGCACAGATACGCAGTATTTT
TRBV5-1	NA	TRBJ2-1	CASSLEGVGDEQFF	TGCGCCAGCAGCTTGGAGGGAGTTGGCGATGAGCAGTTCTTC
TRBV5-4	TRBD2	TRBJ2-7	CASSSLAGGIYEQYF	TGTGCCAGCAGCTCTTTAGCGGGAGGGATCTACGAGCAGTACTTC
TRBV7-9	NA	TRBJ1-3	CASSFGQGSHTIYF	TGTGCCAGCAGCTTCGGGCAGGGTAGTCACACCATATATTTT
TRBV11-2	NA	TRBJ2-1	CASSLDPGRPGNEQFF	TGTGCCAGCAGCTTAGATCCGGGTAGACCGGGTAATGAGCAGTTCTTC
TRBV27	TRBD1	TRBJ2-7	CASSLGGQLQYF	TGTGCCAGCAGTTTAGGGGGACAGTTGCAGTACTTC
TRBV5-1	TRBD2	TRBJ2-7	CASSRRGGQYSYEQYF	TGCGCCAGCAGCCGTCGGGGAGGGCAATACTCCTACGAGCAGTACTTC
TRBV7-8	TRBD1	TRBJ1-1	CASSPQGASTEAFF	TGTGCCAGCAGCCCACAGGGGGCAAGCACTGAAGCTTTCTTT
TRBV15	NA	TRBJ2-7	CATSIGGESYEQYF	TGTGCCACCAGCATCGGCGGGGAGTCCTACGAGCAGTACTTC
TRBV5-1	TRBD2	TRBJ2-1	CASSLELAGPNEQFF	TGCGCCAGCAGCTTGGAACTAGCGGGGCCCAATGAGCAGTTCTTC
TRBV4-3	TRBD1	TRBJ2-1	CASSQDSGTAYNEQFF	TGCGCCAGCAGCCAGGACTCCGGGACAGCATACAATGAGCAGTTCTTC
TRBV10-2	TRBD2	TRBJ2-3	CASSGLRLAGGPTDTQYF	TGCGCCAGCAGTGGACTCAGACTAGCGGGGGGCCCCACAGATACGCAGTATTTT
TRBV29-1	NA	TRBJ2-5	CSVGSTKTETQYF	TGCAGCGTGGGGAGTACGAAGACAGAGACCCAGTACTTC
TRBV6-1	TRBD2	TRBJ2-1	CASTPGLAINEQFF	TGTGCCAGCACCCCGGGACTAGCTATCAATGAGCAGTTCTTC
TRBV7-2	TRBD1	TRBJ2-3	CASSLGQGRDTQYF	TGTGCCAGCAGCTTGGGACAGGGACGGGATACGCAGTATTTT
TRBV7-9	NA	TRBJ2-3	CASSLSGDTQYF	TGTGCCAGCAGCTTATCGGGGGATACGCAGTATTTT
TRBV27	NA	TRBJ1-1	CASSLYRGGTEAFF	TGTGCCAGCAGTTTATATCGGGGTGGCACTGAAGCTTTCTTT
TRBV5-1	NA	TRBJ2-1	CASSLAQGGTPYNEQFF	TGCGCCAGCAGCTTGGCCCAAGGCGGAACACCATACAATGAGCAGTTCTTC
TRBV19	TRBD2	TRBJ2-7	CAVARTSAAYEQYF	TGTGCCGTGGCGCGGACTAGCGCCGCCTACGAGCAGTACTTC
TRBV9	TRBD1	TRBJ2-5	CASSPTFGTEETQYF	TGTGCCAGCAGCCCAACTTTCGGGACAGAAGAGACCCAGTACTTC
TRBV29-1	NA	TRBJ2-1	CSVGGWGRASDNEQFF	TGCAGCGTCGGAGGGTGGGGCAGGGCGTCCGACAATGAGCAGTTCTTC
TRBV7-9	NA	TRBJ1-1	CASRRTGNTEAFF	TGTGCCAGCAGACGTACAGGGAACACTGAAGCTTTCTTT
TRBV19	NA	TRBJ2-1	CASSSDFQNYNEQFF	TGTGCCAGTAGTTCAGACTTCCAGAACTACAATGAGCAGTTCTTC
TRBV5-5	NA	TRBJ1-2	CASSLNTDNGYTF	TGTGCCAGCAGCTTAAACACCGACAATGGCTACACCTTC